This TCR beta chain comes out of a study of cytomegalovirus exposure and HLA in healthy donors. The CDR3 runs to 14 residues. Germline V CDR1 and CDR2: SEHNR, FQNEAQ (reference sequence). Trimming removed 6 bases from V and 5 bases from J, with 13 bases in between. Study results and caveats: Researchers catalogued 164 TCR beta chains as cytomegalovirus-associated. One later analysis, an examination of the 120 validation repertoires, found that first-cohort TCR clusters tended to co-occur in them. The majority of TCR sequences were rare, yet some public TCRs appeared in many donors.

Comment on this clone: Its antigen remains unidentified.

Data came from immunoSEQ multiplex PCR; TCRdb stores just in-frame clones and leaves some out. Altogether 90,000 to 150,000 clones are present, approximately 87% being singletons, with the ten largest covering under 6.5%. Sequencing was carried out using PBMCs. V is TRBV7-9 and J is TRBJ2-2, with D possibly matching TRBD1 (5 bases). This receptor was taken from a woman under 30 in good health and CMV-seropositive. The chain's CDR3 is CASRETVRTGELFF. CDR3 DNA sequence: TGTGCCAGCAGGGAGACAGTCAGGACCGGGGAGCTGTTTTTT.